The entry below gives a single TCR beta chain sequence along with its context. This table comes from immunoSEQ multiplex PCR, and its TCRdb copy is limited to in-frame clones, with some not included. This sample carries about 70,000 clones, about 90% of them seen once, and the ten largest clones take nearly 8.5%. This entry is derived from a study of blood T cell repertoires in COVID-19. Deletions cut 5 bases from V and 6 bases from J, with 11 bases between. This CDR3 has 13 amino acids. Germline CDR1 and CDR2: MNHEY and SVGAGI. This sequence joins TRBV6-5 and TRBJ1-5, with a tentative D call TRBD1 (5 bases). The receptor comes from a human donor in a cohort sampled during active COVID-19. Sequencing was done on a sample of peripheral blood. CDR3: CASSPRVGQPQHF. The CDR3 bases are TGTGCCAGCAGTCCCAGGGTAGGTCAGCCCCAGCATTTT.